This T cell receptor (beta chain) is from a study of blood T cell repertoires in COVID-19. Study at large: Samples of COVID-19 (acute and convalescent) were obtained from the United States, Italy and Spain. Nucleic acid was either cDNA or gDNA, and it came from T cells, B-cell-depleted T cells, or PBMCs.

Authors' data handling: The authors estimated nucleated cell counts from reference gene primer amplification. Only in-frame clones appear in the TCRdb table, and some are missing; sequencing was by immunoSEQ multiplex PCR. V and J calls plus clone size are reproduced from that table; the DNA served to infer D and trimming. The sample includes approximately 260,000 clones, about 85% of them seen just once. In its sample, this clone was seen a few times. Germline CDR1 is SGHVS and CDR2 is FNYEAQ. CDR3 length: 16 residues. V lost 0 bases, J lost 4 bases, and 14 bases lay in between. The V call is TRBV7-6, the J call TRBJ2-3, with TRBD1 as a possible D gene (6 bases). This receptor was obtained from a man aged 55 to 70 who had recovered from COVID-19. Material for sequencing was peripheral blood. CDR3 sequence: CASSLAGAPWSDTQYF. Written as DNA, the CDR3 is TGTGCCAGCAGCTTAGCGGGGGCCCCTTGGTCAGATACGCAGTATTTT.